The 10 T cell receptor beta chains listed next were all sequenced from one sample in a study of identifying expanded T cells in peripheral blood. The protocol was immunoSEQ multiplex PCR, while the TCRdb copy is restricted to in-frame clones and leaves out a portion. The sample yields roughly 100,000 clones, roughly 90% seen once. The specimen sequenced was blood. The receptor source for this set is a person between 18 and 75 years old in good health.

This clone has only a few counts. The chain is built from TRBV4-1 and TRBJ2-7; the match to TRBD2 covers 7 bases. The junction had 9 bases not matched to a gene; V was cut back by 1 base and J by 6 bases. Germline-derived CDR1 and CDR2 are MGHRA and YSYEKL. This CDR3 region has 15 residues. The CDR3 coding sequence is TGCGCCAGCAGCCAAGGGGTGACTAGCAATTCCGAGCAGTACTTC. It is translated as CASSQGVTSNSEQYF.

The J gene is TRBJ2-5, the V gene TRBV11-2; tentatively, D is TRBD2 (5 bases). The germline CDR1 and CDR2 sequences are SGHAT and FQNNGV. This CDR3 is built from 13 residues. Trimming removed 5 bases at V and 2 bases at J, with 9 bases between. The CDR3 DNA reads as TGTGCCAGCAGCCCCGGGATGCAAGAGACCCAGTACTTC. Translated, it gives CASSPGMQETQYF.

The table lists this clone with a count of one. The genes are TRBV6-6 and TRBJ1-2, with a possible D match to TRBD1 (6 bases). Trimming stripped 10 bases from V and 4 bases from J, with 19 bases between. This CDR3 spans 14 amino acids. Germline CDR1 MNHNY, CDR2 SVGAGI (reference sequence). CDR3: CATSRTDVLYGYTF. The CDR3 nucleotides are TGTGCCACCTCCCGGACAGATGTCCTCTATGGCTACACCTTC.

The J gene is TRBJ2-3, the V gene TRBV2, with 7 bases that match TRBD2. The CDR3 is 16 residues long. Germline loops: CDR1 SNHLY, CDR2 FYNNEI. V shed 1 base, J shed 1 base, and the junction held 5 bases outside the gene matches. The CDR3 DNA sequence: TGTGCCAGCAGTGAAGTTCGTACTAGCGGCACAGATACGCAGTATTTT. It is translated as CASSEVRTSGTDTQYF.

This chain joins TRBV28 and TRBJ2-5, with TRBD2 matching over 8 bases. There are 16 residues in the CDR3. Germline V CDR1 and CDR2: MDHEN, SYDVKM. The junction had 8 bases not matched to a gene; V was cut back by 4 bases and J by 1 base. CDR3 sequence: CASSSAQRGTQETQYF. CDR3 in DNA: TGTGCCAGCAGTTCGGCACAGCGGGGGACCCAAGAGACCCAGTACTTC.

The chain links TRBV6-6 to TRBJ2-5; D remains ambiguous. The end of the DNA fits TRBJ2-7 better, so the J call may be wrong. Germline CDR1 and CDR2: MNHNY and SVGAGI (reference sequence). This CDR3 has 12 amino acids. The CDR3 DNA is TGTGCCACGTCACGGACCTCCTACGAGCAGTACTTC. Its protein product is CATSRTSYEQYF.

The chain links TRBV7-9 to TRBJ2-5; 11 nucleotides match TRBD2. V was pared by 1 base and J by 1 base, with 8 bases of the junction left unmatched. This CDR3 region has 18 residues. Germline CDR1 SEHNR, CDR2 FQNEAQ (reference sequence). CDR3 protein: CASSLVRLAGRLQETQYF. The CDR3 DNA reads TGTGCCAGCAGCTTAGTGAGACTAGCGGGGCGTCTCCAAGAGACCCAGTACTTC.

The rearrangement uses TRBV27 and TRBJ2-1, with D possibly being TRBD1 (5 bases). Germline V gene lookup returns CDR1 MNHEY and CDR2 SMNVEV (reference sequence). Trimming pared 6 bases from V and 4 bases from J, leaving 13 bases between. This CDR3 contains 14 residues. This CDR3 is CASSAPRGYNEQFF. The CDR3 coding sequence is TGTGCCAGCAGCGCCCCTAGGGGTTACAATGAGCAGTTCTTC.

Here the CDR3 DNA reads TGTGCCAGCAGCCTGCTACAGGGGTTGGCACGGGAGCTGTTTTTT. As protein: CASSLLQGLARELFF. This rearrangement joins TRBV14 to TRBJ2-2; 7 bases match TRBD1. In germline, CDR1 is SGHDN, CDR2 FVKESK. V gave up 4 bases and J gave up 9 bases; unmatched junction bases: 11. The length of the CDR3 is 15 residues.

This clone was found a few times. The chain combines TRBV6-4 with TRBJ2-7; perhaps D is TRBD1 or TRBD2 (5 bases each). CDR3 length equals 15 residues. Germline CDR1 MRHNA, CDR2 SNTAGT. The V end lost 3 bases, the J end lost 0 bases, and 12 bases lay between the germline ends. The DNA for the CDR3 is TGTGCCAGCAGTGAAGGGACGGGAAGCTCCTACGAGCAGTACTTC. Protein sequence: CASSEGTGSSYEQYF.